This TCR beta chain derives from a study of blood T cell repertoires in COVID-19. Study details: Acute-phase and convalescent COVID-19 samples originated in the United States, Italy and Spain.

Original processing notes: Using reference gene primer amplification, nucleated cell counts were estimated. The assay was immunoSEQ multiplex PCR, and TCRdb's table has in-frame clones only and misses some. V, J and clone size are those of that table, while D and trimming were read from the DNA. This sample has 95,000 to 110,000 clones, with 75% to 95% found just once. This clone was detected once. The ends lost 8 bases at V and 8 bases at J; junction bases unmatched: 20. The CDR3 extends over 16 amino acids. Germline loops: CDR1 LNHDA, CDR2 SQIVND (reference sequence). The clonotype was recovered from a woman aged 25-40 years with acute or convalescent COVID-19. Source material: peripheral blood. V gene TRBV19 combines with J gene TRBJ1-2; 7 bases are shared with TRBD1. DNA of the CDR3: TGTGCCAGTTCTTCAAATTGGGACAGCCCTCTCGGGGGCTACACCTTC. Its protein product is CASSSNWDSPLGGYTF.